The clone carrying this T cell receptor beta chain was seen many times. Its antigen remains unknown. In the same sample, other DNA sequences code for this CDR3. The data belong to a study of shared clonotypes between healthy human individuals. Study observations and caveats: Shared across four donors were about 4.8% of the naive CD4 clonotypes.

TCRdb keeps only in-frame clones here, not all; method: immunoSEQ multiplex PCR. The repertoire holds 780,000 or so clones, with just under 75% as singletons. The V gene lost 0 bases and the J gene lost 4 bases, with 15 bases spanning the gap. This CDR3 contains 16 residues. Germline lookup yields CDR1 MNHEY and CDR2 SVGAGI. J is TRBJ1-1 and V is TRBV6-5, with a tentative D call TRBD1 (5 bases). The sequencing sample was made of memory CD4+ T cells sorted from blood. Documented subset: CD45RA-negative fraction. This receptor was obtained from a woman aged 25-40 years in good health. CDR3: CASSYSTGGGGTEAFF. The CDR3 region has the DNA TGTGCCAGCAGTTACTCGACGGGGGGAGGTGGCACTGAAGCTTTCTTT.